Reported below is one T cell receptor (beta chain). Its specificity is not known. Unique molecular identifiers were carried by the TCR beta cDNA libraries. TCRdb re-called the PCR reads with MiXCR, one entry per CDR3 protein. This table holds some 260,000 distinct CDR3 sequences, 35% to 40% found once. The record originates from a study of post-analysis software for immune sequencing data. Study-level findings and limits: In patients, TRBV5-6, TRBV5-1 and TRBV20-1 belonged to five or six TRBV segments found more frequently than in controls.

The length of the CDR3 is 21 residues. The germline V gene has CDR1 SGHKS and CDR2 YYEKEE (reference sequence). Trimming left V 0 bases short and J 0 bases short, with 25 bases between. This chain connects TRBV5-5 to TRBJ2-1; D is undetermined. Sequenced input: blood. The sequence came from a girl between 5 and 17 years old with multiple sclerosis. The CDR3, as DNA: TGTGCCAGCAGCTTGGCCTCCGGCACGGGCGCCTGGGTGAGCTCCTACAATGAGCAGTTCTTC. Its protein is CASSLASGTGAWVSSYNEQFF.